Listed below are T cell receptor beta chains from one sample, sequenced in a study of read filtering for tumor transcriptome and immune sequencing. MiXCR, applied by TCRdb to the reads, yields one record per CDR3 protein. The sample lists 100,000 to 150,000 distinct CDR3 sequences, roughly 13% occurring once. The sequenced sample consisted of a population of CD138-negative cells sorted from bone marrow. These receptors all come from a donor aged 40 or older with multiple myeloma. CDR3s include the opening cysteine and the closing phenylalanine or tryptophan. The D gene is left open where the match is weak. Clone size, where shown, is once, few, many, or a class for clones that have expanded.

V	D	J	size	DNA	CDR3
TRBV25-1	TRBD1	TRBJ2-5	many	TGTGCCAGCAGTGAAGGGTCAGGGGGCTGGGGGGAGACCCAGTACTTC	CASSEGSGGWGETQYF
TRBV2	.	TRBJ2-7	many	TGTGCCAGCAGTGCCACCTACGAGCAGTACTTC	CASSATYEQYF
TRBV7-2	TRBD1	TRBJ1-1	many	TGTGCCAGCAAAAGGAGGGACAGGGATCGTGGTGAAGCTTTCTTT	CASKRRDRDRGEAFF
TRBV5-1	TRBD1	TRBJ1-2	few	TGCGCCAGCAGCCTTACACCCTTTGACAGGGGTGATGGCTACACCTTC	CASSLTPFDRGDGYTF
TRBV20-1	.	TRBJ2-7	many	TGCAGTGCTAGGAGTGGCCCCTACGAGCAGTACTTC	CSARSGPYEQYF
TRBV4-1	TRBD2	TRBJ2-1	many	TGCGCCAGCAAGTTAGGAGCGGGAAGTAATGAGCAGTTCTTC	CASKLGAGSNEQFF
TRBV29-1	TRBD2	TRBJ2-3	few	TGCAGCGTTTTGGGACTAGCGGGAGGAGGAACAGATACGCAGTATTTT	CSVLGLAGGGTDTQYF
TRBV29-1	TRBD2	TRBJ2-3	.	TGCAGCGCGGCGGGAGGGCAGGCAGATACGCAGTATTTT	CSAAGGQADTQYF
TRBV6-2/TRBV6-3	TRBD2	TRBJ2-7	many	TGTGCCAGCAGTCCGCGGACTAGCGGGAGTCCCCCTGGTCTTTCCGAGCAGTACTTC	CASSPRTSGSPPGLSEQYF
TRBV7-9	.	TRBJ1-5	many	TGTGCCAGCAGCCCCGGGGGCTATCAGCCCCAGCATTTT	CASSPGGYQPQHF
TRBV4-1	.	TRBJ2-3	many	TGCGCCAGCAGCCAAGTGGCAAGCTTAGGGGATACGCAGTATTTT	CASSQVASLGDTQYF
TRBV20-1	.	TRBJ2-2	many	TGCAGTGCCCCCAACACCGGGGAGCTGTTTTTT	CSAPNTGELFF
TRBV12-3/TRBV12-4	.	TRBJ1-3	few	TGTGCCAGCAGTCCCCCGAGCTCTGGAAACACCATATATTTT	CASSPPSSGNTIYF
TRBV5-1	.	TRBJ1-3	many	TGCGCCAGCCGGGACACTGGAAACACCATATATTTT	CASRDTGNTIYF
TRBV5-6	.	TRBJ1-1	few	TGTGCCAGCAGCAAGAGGGGGACACACGAAGCTTTCTTT	CASSKRGTHEAFF
TRBV6-6	TRBD2	TRBJ2-5	many	TGTGCCAGCAGCCAGCGGGGGCAAGAGACCCAGTACTTC	CASSQRGQETQYF
TRBV29-1	.	TRBJ2-7	many	TGCAGCGGGCGCTTGGGGCAGTACGAGCAGTACTTC	CSGRLGQYEQYF
TRBV6-6	.	TRBJ2-1	many	TGTGCCAGCAGTTACATGGGGCCGGAGTACAATGAGCAGTTCTTC	CASSYMGPEYNEQFF
TRBV12-3/TRBV12-4	TRBD2	TRBJ2-1	many	TGTGCCAGCAGTGTGGGACTAGCGGCGTCGAATGAGCAGTTCTTC	CASSVGLAASNEQFF
TRBV6-1	.	TRBJ2-1	few	TGTGCCAGCAGTGATTTACTAGACTACAATGAGCAGTTCTTC	CASSDLLDYNEQFF
TRBV20-1	.	TRBJ2-2	.	TGCAGTGCTAAGTCCCCGTCAGCAGGCGGGGAGCTGTTTTTT	CSAKSPSAGGELFF
TRBV11-2	.	TRBJ1-5	many	TGTGCCAGCAGCAGGGACACGGGCAATCAGCCCCAGCATTTT	CASSRDTGNQPQHF
TRBV29-1	.	TRBJ2-7	many	TGCAGCGTTGAAGATCCTGAGGGGACGAACTACGAGCAGTACTTC	CSVEDPEGTNYEQYF
TRBV29-1	.	TRBJ2-7	many	TGCAGCGCCCTGGACCGGACTTCTCCCTACGAGCAGTACTTC	CSALDRTSPYEQYF
TRBV25-1	TRBD2	TRBJ2-1	many	TGTGCCAGCAGTGAGCCGGGGGGACCCAATGAGCAGTTCTTC	CASSEPGGPNEQFF
TRBV12-3/TRBV12-4	.	TRBJ1-2	few	TGTGCCAGCACCCTAGGGGATCTGAGCGGCTACACCTTC	CASTLGDLSGYTF
TRBV29-1	.	TRBJ2-1	few	TGCAGCGTTGCGACGGGAGCGGGCAATGAGCAGTTCTTC	CSVATGAGNEQFF
TRBV12-3/TRBV12-4	TRBD2	TRBJ2-1	many	TGTGCCAGCAGTCCTTTCCCCAATCTAGCGGAGGAGCAGTTCTTC	CASSPFPNLAEEQFF
TRBV20-1	.	TRBJ1-4	.	TGCAGTGCTAGAAGGGGGAATGAAGAACTGTTTTTT	CSARRGNEELFF
TRBV19	TRBD2	TRBJ2-3	.	TGTGCCAGTAGTGGAGGGACTAGCGGGAGGGCCGTGACAGATACGCAGTATTTT	CASSGGTSGRAVTDTQYF
TRBV6-5	TRBD1	TRBJ2-7	many	TGTGCCAGCAGGCCCGGGACAGGGGGCGAGCAGTACTTC	CASRPGTGGEQYF
TRBV20-1	TRBD2	TRBJ2-7	many	TGCAGTGCAAGTCTCAGGACAGGGGCCCTAGCGGGAGGGTACGAGCAGTACTTC	CSASLRTGALAGGYEQYF
TRBV6-5	.	TRBJ2-1	many	TGTGCCAGCAGTTACTCGAACCCCTGGTTAGGTGAGCAGTTCTTC	CASSYSNPWLGEQFF
TRBV7-3	.	TRBJ2-5	many	TGTGCCAGCAGCCCCCTCGCCGGGGAAGAGACCCAGTACTTC	CASSPLAGEETQYF
TRBV7-6	.	TRBJ2-1	many	TGTGCCAGCAGCCCGACCGCTTTGGGGGGCTACAATGAGCAGTTCTTC	CASSPTALGGYNEQFF
TRBV6-2/TRBV6-3	.	TRBJ2-7	.	TGTGCCAGCAGCTTTACAGCTCTCGGGCAGTACTTC	CASSFTALGQYF
TRBV7-3	.	TRBJ2-7	many	TGTGCCAGCAGTGCGGCGGGGTTCGGCTCCTACGAGCAGTACTTC	CASSAAGFGSYEQYF
TRBV5-1	.	TRBJ2-5	.	TGCGCCAGCAGCTCGCAAGCCTTCCAAGAGACCCAGTACTTC	CASSSQAFQETQYF
TRBV5-4	.	TRBJ2-7	few	TGTGCCAGCAGCTTCAAGACTATGACGGGGGTCGAGCAGTACTTC	CASSFKTMTGVEQYF